One TCR beta chain is described in this entry. The antigen remains unidentified. Unique molecular identifiers were attached to individual cDNA molecules. A single record per CDR3 protein comes from TCRdb applying MiXCR to the 5' RACE reads. The sample yields fewer than 25,000 distinct CDR3 sequences, 4.2% seen once. This entry is derived from a study of early T cells in non-severe SARS-CoV-2 infection. Study summary: Investigators sequenced bulk RNA drawn from unsorted whole blood, and chains remained unpaired. General study points: Anti-spike CD8 responses were favored in VDJdb matching, and private and CD4 specificities were missed.

V dropped 7 bases and J dropped 6 bases, with 15 bases sitting between them. The germline V gene encodes CDR1 SQVTM and CDR2 ANQGSEA. This CDR3 has 13 amino acids. Source material: whole blood. This clonotype was obtained from an adult who was a healthcare worker with PCR-confirmed SARS-CoV-2 infection or an uninfected control (not recorded which). This sequence joins TRBV29-1 and TRBJ2-2, with D uncertain. In DNA form, the CDR3 reads TGCAGCGCGGGTACTGAAATCGCCGGGGAGCTGTTTTTT. Translating gives CSAGTEIAGELFF.